This TCR beta chain was identified during a study of read filtering for tumor transcriptome and immune sequencing. Overall study: Fewer than 10 patients were R-ISS I, 16 were R-ISS II, roughly 7 were R-ISS III. IR-seq gave about 4 to 10.27 million TCR reads per sample; RNA-seq gave about 80 to 1,400.

In this sample, this clonotype turned up many times. Its antigen is not identified. General study findings and limits: Approximately 82% of IR-seq clonotypes had a single read, yet these held approximately 3.5% of reads.

From approximately 430 ng of RNA, a library with molecular barcoded alpha/delta and beta/gamma adaptors was made. TCRdb ran MiXCR on the reads and lists one entry per CDR3 protein. The sample yields approximately 59,000 distinct CDR3 sequences, 10% to 15% seen once. The sequence came from a donor older than 35 with multiple myeloma. Sample: a population of CD138-negative cells sorted from bone marrow.

The chain's CDR3 is CASSPAGHEQYF. In nucleotides, the CDR3 is TGCGCCAGCAGCCCCGCAGGACACGAGCAGTACTTC. V and J are TRBV5-1 and TRBJ2-7, with unresolved D. The V gene lost 4 bases and the J gene lost 5 bases, with 10 bases spanning the gap. This CDR3 has 12 residues. CDR1 and CDR2 from the germline V gene are SGHRS and YFSETQ.